The 12 T cell receptor beta chains in this list originate from one sample, sequenced in a study of blood T cell repertoires in COVID-19. Only in-frame clones appear in the TCRdb table, and some are missing; sequencing was by immunoSEQ multiplex PCR. The sample gives over 250,000 clones, 85% of which show up once; 5.1% is in the top ten. The sequenced material came from peripheral blood. These receptors all stem from a man aged 45-60 years with active or convalescent COVID-19.

This chain uses TRBV7-3 with TRBJ2-3, with a possible D match to TRBD2 (5 bases). Trimming pared 5 bases from V and 2 bases from J, leaving 8 bases between. CDR3 length equals 13 residues. CDR1 and CDR2 (germline): SGHTA, FQGTGA. CDR3 bases: TGTGCCAGCAGCGGCCGGGACACAGATACGCAGTATTTT. It is translated as CASSGRDTDTQYF. The full variable domain, in which reference TRBV7-3 and TRBJ2-3 provide the parts outside the CDR3, is GAGVSQTPSNKVTEKGKYVELRCDPISGHTALYWYRQSLGQGPEFLIYFQGTGAADDSGLPNDRFFAVRPEGSVSTLKIQRTERGDSAVYLCASSGRDTDTQYFGPGTRLTVL.

The rearrangement uses TRBV7-9 and TRBJ2-7, with D possibly TRBD2 on 5 matching bases. The CDR3 is made up of 15 amino acids. CDR1 SEHNR and CDR2 FQNEAQ come from the germline V gene (reference sequence). V dropped 3 bases and J dropped 2 bases, with 14 bases sitting between them. This CDR3 reads CASSFPGNGAYEQYF. CDR3 nucleotides: TGTGCCAGCAGCTTTCCGGGGAACGGGGCCTACGAGCAGTACTTC. The variable domain in full, with the rest retrieved from reference TRBV7-9 and TRBJ2-7, is DTGVSQNPRHKITKRGQNVTFRCDPISEHNRLYWYRQTLGQGPEFLTYFQNEAQLEKSRLLSDRFSAERPKGSFSTLEIQRTEQGDSAMYLCASSFPGNGAYEQYFGPGTRLTVT.

This clone was observed a few times. The chain links TRBV5-1 to TRBJ2-5, with TRBD2 as a possible D gene (6 bases). This CDR3 has 15 amino acids. Germline loops: CDR1 SGHRS, CDR2 YFSETQ. Trimming stripped 4 bases from V and 1 base from J, with 14 bases between. CDR3 region: CASSLMGTFQETQYF. CDR3 coding DNA: TGCGCCAGCAGCCTGATGGGGACTTTCCAAGAGACCCAGTACTTC.

This chain uses TRBV11-2 with TRBJ2-3; no reliable D call. The V and J ends lost 5 bases and 3 bases respectively, with 6 bases between them. The CDR3 extends over 12 amino acids. Germline V gene data show CDR1 as SGHAT and CDR2 as FQNNGV. CDR3 sequence: CASSHLTDTQYF. The CDR3 DNA is TGTGCCAGCAGCCACTTAACAGATACGCAGTATTTT.

The chain uses TRBV7-8 and TRBJ1-6, with D maybe TRBD1 (6 bases). The CDR3 consists of 19 residues. V lost 5 bases, J lost 3 bases, and 23 bases lay in between. Germline CDR1 is SGHVS and CDR2 is FQNEAQ. This CDR3 is CASSALKLREGVYNSPLHF. The CDR3 nucleotides read TGTGCCAGCAGCGCTCTAAAGTTGCGGGAGGGGGTCTATAATTCACCCCTCCACTTT.

The CDR3 bases are TGTGCCAGCAGCCCGCAGACTAGCGGGAGAGACAATGAGCAGTTCTTC. Protein product: CASSPQTSGRDNEQFF. The chain employs TRBV5-4 and TRBJ2-1; 12 bases are a match to TRBD2. V trimming: 4 bases; J trimming: 5 bases; junction bases outside the gene matches: 7. Germline CDR1 and CDR2: SGHNT and YYREEE (reference sequence). The CDR3 is 16 amino acids.

V and J are TRBV5-1 and TRBJ1-2, with D perhaps matching TRBD1 (6 bases). This CDR3 is 15 amino acids long. V lost 4 bases and J 6 bases, leaving 19 bases between the germline ends. Germline-derived CDR1 and CDR2 are SGHRS and YFSETQ. CDR3: CASSPFQGRSDGYTF. The CDR3, as DNA: TGCGCCAGCAGCCCTTTCCAGGGGCGTTCTGATGGCTACACCTTC.

The chain has TRBV10-1 and TRBJ2-1; D unresolved. V shed 3 bases and J shed 8 bases, with 8 bases lying between them. The germline CDR1 and CDR2 sequences are WNHNN and SYGVQD (reference sequence). The CDR3 covers 12 residues. The DNA for the CDR3 is TGCGCCAGCAGTGATCAGACTCATGAGCAGTTCTTC. Amino acids: CASSDQTHEQFF.

This chain uses TRBV12-3 or TRBV12-4 with TRBJ1-2; 9 bases line up with TRBD1. The V segment lost 5 bases and the J segment 5 bases; nucleotides outside the gene matches: 0. CDR3 length: 12 residues. This chain's CDR3 is CASSDRGYGYTF. DNA of the CDR3: TGTGCCAGCAGTGACAGGGGGTATGGCTACACCTTC.

J is TRBJ2-1 and V is TRBV29-1; 7 bases map to TRBD2. This CDR3 spans 15 amino acids. Germline V gene data show CDR1 as SQVTM and CDR2 as ANQGSEA. V was pared by 2 bases and J by 7 bases, with 11 bases of the junction left unmatched. The CDR3 sequence is CSVELAGPPGNEQFF. In DNA form, the CDR3 reads TGCAGCGTTGAATTAGCGGGCCCTCCGGGGAATGAGCAGTTCTTC.

This chain connects TRBV28 to TRBJ1-2; no clear D. The CDR3 length is 13 residues. Per germline, CDR1 MDHEN and CDR2 SYDVKM. The ends were cut back, 1 base at V and 8 bases at J, with 11 bases in the middle. CDR3 protein: CASSLYPTRGYTF. The DNA of the CDR3 is TGTGCCAGCAGTTTATACCCCACCAGGGGCTACACCTTC.

The sample holds one count of this clone. The genes are TRBV5-1 and TRBJ1-3; D may be TRBD1 (5 bases). The CDR3 extends over 15 amino acids. Germline CDR1 reads SGHRS; CDR2 reads YFSETQ. V lost 0 bases, J lost 4 bases, and 11 bases lay in between. The DNA for the CDR3 is TGCGCCAGCAGCTTGGCCAGGGCAGTCGGAAACACCATATATTTT. It encodes CASSLARAVGNTIYF.